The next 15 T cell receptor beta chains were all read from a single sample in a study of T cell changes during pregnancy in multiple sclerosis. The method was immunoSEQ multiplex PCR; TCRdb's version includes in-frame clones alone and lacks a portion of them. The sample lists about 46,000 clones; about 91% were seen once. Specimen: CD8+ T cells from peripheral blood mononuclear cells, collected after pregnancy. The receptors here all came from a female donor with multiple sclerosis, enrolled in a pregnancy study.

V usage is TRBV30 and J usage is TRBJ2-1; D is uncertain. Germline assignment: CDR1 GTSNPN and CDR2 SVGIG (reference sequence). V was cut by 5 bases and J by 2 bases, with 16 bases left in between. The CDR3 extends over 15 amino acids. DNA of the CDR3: TGTGCCTGGGGAGTGTGGTACAACCCCTACAATGAGCAGTTCTTC. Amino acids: CAWGVWYNPYNEQFF.

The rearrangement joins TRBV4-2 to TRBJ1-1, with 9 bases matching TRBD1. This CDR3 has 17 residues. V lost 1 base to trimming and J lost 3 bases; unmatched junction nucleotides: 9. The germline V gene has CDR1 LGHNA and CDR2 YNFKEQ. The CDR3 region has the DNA TGTGCCAGCAGCCAAGTAGTCAACAGGGGGCAGGACACTGAAGCTTTCTTT. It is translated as CASSQVVNRGQDTEAFF.

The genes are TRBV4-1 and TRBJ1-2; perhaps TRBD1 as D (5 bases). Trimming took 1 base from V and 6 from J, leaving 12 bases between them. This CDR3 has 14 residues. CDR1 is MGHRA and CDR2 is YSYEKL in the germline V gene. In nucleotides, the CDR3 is TGCGCCAGCAGCCAAGGTGGGGCTGGGCATGGCTACACCTTC. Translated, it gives CASSQGGAGHGYTF.

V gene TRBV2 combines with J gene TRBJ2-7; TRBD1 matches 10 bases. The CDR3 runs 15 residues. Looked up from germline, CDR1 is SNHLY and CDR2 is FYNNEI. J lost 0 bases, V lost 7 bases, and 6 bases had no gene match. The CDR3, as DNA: TGTGCCAGCACCGGTGACAGGGGGCCCTCCTACGAGCAGTACTTC. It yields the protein CASTGDRGPSYEQYF.

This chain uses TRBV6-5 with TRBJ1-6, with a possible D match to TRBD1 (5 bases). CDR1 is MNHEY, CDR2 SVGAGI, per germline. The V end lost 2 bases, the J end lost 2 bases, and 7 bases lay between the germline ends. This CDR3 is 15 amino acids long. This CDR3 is CASSYGGTYNSPLHF. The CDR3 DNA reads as TGTGCCAGCAGTTACGGGGGGACCTATAATTCACCCCTCCACTTT.

CDR3 sequence reads: CASSRKWDSSLEQYF. The CDR3 DNA follows: TGTGCCAGCAGCAGAAAGTGGGACAGTTCTCTGGAGCAGTACTTC. This rearrangement joins TRBV5-6 to TRBJ2-7; 7 nucleotides agree with TRBD1. V trimming: 4 bases; J trimming: 7 bases; junction bases outside the gene matches: 14. The CDR3 loop spans 15 amino acids. Germline assignment: CDR1 SGHDT and CDR2 YYEEEE.

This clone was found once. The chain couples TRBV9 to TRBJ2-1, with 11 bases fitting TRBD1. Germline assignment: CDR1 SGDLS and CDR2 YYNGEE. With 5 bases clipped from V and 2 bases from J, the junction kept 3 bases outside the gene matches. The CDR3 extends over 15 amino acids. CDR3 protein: CASRGGQGAYNEQFF. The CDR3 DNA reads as TGTGCCAGCAGGGGGGGACAGGGGGCCTACAATGAGCAGTTCTTC.

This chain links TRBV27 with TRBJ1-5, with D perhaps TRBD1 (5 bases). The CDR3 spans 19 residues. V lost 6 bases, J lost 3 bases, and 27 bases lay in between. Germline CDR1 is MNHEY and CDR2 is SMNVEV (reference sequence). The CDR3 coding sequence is TGTGCCAGCAGGCCTCTGGGGGGAGGGGCGGTACCCGACAATCAGCCCCAGCATTTT. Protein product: CASRPLGGGAVPDNQPQHF.

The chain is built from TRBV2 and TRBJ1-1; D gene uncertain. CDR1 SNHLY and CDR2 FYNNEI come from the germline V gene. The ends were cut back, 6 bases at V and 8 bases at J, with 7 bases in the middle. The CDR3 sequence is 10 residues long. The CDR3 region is CASSPPEAFF. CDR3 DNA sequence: TGTGCCAGCAGCCCCCCGGAAGCTTTCTTT.

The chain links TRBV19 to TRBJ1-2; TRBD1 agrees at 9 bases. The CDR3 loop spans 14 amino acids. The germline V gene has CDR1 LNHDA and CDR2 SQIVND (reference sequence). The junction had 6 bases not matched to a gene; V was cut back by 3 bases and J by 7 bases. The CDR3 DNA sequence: TGTGCCAGTAGTATGGTACAGGGGGCCGGTGGCTACACCTTC. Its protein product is CASSMVQGAGGYTF.

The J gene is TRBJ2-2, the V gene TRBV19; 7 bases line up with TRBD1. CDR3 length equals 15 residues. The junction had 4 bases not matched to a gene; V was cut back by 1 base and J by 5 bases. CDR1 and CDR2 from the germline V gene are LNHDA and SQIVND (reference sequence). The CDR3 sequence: CASSIGQGETGELFF. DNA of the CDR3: TGTGCCAGTAGTATAGGACAGGGCGAAACCGGGGAGCTGTTTTTT.

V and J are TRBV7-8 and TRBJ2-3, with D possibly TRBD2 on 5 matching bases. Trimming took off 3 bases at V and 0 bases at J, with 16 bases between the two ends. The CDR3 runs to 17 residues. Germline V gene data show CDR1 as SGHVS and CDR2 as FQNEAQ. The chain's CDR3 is CASSFSGGIYSTDTQYF. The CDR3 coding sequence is TGTGCCAGCAGCTTCAGCGGTGGCATCTATAGCACAGATACGCAGTATTTT.

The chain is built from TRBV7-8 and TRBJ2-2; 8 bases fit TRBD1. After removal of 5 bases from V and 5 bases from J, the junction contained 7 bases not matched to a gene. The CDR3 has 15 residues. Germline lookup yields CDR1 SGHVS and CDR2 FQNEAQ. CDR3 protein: CASSTGQGPTGELFF. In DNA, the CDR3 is TGTGCCAGCAGCACCGGACAGGGTCCGACCGGGGAGCTGTTTTTT.

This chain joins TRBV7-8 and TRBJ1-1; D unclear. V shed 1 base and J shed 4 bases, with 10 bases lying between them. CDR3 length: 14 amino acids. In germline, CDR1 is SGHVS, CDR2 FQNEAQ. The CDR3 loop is CASSLGLAGTEAFF. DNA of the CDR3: TGTGCCAGCAGCTTAGGACTTGCGGGCACTGAAGCTTTCTTT.

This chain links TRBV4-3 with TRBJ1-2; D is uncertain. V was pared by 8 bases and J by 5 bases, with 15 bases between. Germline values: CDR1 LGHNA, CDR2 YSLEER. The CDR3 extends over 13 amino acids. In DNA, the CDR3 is TGCGCCAGCGGGCCGGGGATCTTTTATGGCTACACCTTC. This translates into CASGPGIFYGYTF.